Following are 30 T cell receptor beta chains from one sample sequenced in a study of cytomegalovirus exposure and HLA in healthy donors. The PCR employed 60 Vbeta primers together with 13 Jbeta primers. Libraries were prepared by immunoSEQ multiplex PCR; TCRdb keeps only in-frame clonotypes and omits some of them. Found here are tens of thousands of clones, 75% to 80% of them singletons; the top ten hold 3.7%. The source material was PBMCs. All receptors come from a man younger than 45 in good health and CMV-seronegative.

The chain recombines TRBV2 with TRBJ2-2, with 11 bases lining up with TRBD1. The germline gives CDR1 SNHLY, CDR2 FYNNEI. V shed 8 bases and J 5 bases; nucleotides not matched to a gene: 4. The CDR3 runs to 14 residues. CDR3 region: CASAGTGGTGELFF. The CDR3 DNA sequence: TGTGCCAGCGCCGGGACAGGGGGGACCGGGGAGCTGTTTTTT. Full variable domain (remainder filled in from reference TRBV2 and TRBJ2-2): EPEVTQTPSHQVTQMGQEVILRCVPISNHLYFYWYRQILGQKVEFLVSFYNNEISEKSEIFDDQFSVERPDGSNFTLKIRSTKLEDSAMYFCASAGTGGTGELFFGEGSRLTVL.

By sample fraction, this clone is large. The V and J genes are TRBV5-5 and TRBJ1-1, with D possibly being TRBD1 (5 bases). The V end was cut by 2 bases, the J end by 4 bases, with 9 bases between. The CDR3 runs 13 residues. Germline loops: CDR1 SGHKS, CDR2 YYEKEE (reference sequence). CDR3 in amino acids: CASSFGAGTEAFF. Here the CDR3 DNA reads TGTGCCAGCAGCTTTGGGGCTGGCACTGAAGCTTTCTTT.

The CDR3 sequence: CATSRDRGTGYEQYF. The DNA for the CDR3 is TGTGCCACCAGCAGAGATCGGGGGACAGGGTACGAGCAGTACTTC. The rearrangement links TRBV15 to TRBJ2-7; TRBD1 agrees at 9 bases. Germline CDR1 is LNHNV and CDR2 is YYDKDF (reference sequence). There are 15 residues in the CDR3. J was trimmed by 4 bases and V by 0 bases; bases with no gene match: 4. The variable domain in full, completed from reference TRBV15 and TRBJ2-7, reads DAMVIQNPRYQVTQFGKPVTLSCSQTLNHNVMYWYQQKSSQAPKLLFHYYDKDFNNEADTPDNFQSRRPNTSFCFLDIRSPGLGDTAMYLCATSRDRGTGYEQYFGPGTRLTVT.

This chain links TRBV9 with TRBJ2-5; the match to TRBD1 covers 7 bases. Losses at the gene ends were 3 bases for V and 2 bases for J; bases not matched to a gene: 7. Germline V gene sequence: CDR1 SGDLS, CDR2 YYNGEE. CDR3 length: 15 residues. The CDR3 DNA sequence: TGTGCCAGCAGCGCCAGACAGGGAGCTCAAGAGACCCAGTACTTC. Translated, it gives CASSARQGAQETQYF. The variable domain in full, with the rest retrieved from reference TRBV9 and TRBJ2-5, is DSGVTQTPKHLITATGQRVTLRCSPRSGDLSVYWYQQSLDQGLQFLIQYYNGEERAKGNILERFSAQQFPDLHSELNLSSLELGDSALYFCASSARQGAQETQYFGPGTRLLVL.

CDR3 in DNA: TGTGCCAGCAGTTTGTCGGGGTATAATGAAAAACTGTTTTTT. Amino acid sequence: CASSLSGYNEKLFF. The chain employs TRBV28 and TRBJ1-4, with unresolved D. The germline V and J ends were trimmed by 3 bases and 4 bases, with 9 bases remaining between them. Germline CDR1 reads MDHEN; CDR2 reads SYDVKM. CDR3 length: 14 amino acids.

This clone showed up just once. The chain couples TRBV7-8 to TRBJ2-1; D is uncertain. The CDR3 sequence is 13 residues long. Trimming took off 0 bases at V and 7 bases at J, with 7 bases between the two ends. Per germline, CDR1 SGHVS and CDR2 FQNEAQ. As DNA, the CDR3 is TGTGCCAGCAGCTTAGCGCGAAGTAATGAGCAGTTCTTC. It translates to CASSLARSNEQFF.

The V call is TRBV19, the J call TRBJ2-1; 8 positions match TRBD1. The CDR3 has 13 residues. Germline CDR1 reads LNHDA; CDR2 reads SQIVND (reference sequence). V was clipped by 8 bases and J by 8 bases; unmatched bases: 8. The CDR3 bases are TGTGCCAGTTCGAGACAGGGGCTCGATGAGCAGTTCTTC. Its translation: CASSRQGLDEQFF.

This clone has more than one count but fewer than ten. Here the CDR3 DNA reads TGTGCCAGCAGCTTAGACAGGGGTCAGCCCCAGCATTTT. Its translation: CASSLDRGQPQHF. The chain links TRBV7-8 to TRBJ1-5; TRBD1 agrees at 7 bases. With 1 base clipped from V and 6 bases from J, the junction kept 0 bases outside the gene matches. CDR3 size: 13 residues. CDR1 and CDR2 (germline): SGHVS, FQNEAQ.

The CDR3 DNA follows: TGTGCCAGCTCACCCACCGGGGGACAGGGTAAGGTTCAGCCCCAGCATTTT. This translates into CASSPTGGQGKVQPQHF. The chain uses TRBV18 and TRBJ1-5; 9 positions agree with TRBD1. Germline CDR1 and CDR2: KGHSH and LQKENI. The J segment lost 6 bases and the V segment lost 3 bases, leaving 12 bases of the junction unmatched. The CDR3 is 17 amino acids.

The J gene is TRBJ1-1, the V gene TRBV2, with 7 bases fitting TRBD1. J gave up 2 bases and V 9 bases, and 6 bases lay outside the gene matches. Looked up from germline, CDR1 is SNHLY and CDR2 is FYNNEI. The CDR3 runs to 13 residues. The CDR3 DNA is TGTGCCAGGGGGGGACAGCTAAACACTGAAGCTTTCTTT. This encodes CARGGQLNTEAFF.

V usage is TRBV6-5 and J usage is TRBJ1-2; 7 positions match TRBD1. Germline V gene data show CDR1 as MNHEY and CDR2 as SVGAGI. V was clipped by 2 bases and J by 7 bases; unmatched bases: 7. CDR3 length: 14 residues. CDR3 region: CASSYQTGIGGYTF. In DNA form, the CDR3 reads TGTGCCAGCAGTTACCAGACAGGGATCGGTGGCTACACCTTC.

The chain combines TRBV10-2 with TRBJ2-7; a possible D gene is TRBD1 (5 bases). The CDR3 runs to 15 residues. Trimming took 0 bases from V and 1 from J, leaving 10 bases between them. Germline CDR1 is WSHSY and CDR2 is SAAADI. For the CDR3, the DNA is TGCGCCAGCAGTGAGTCGGGGCAGGGATCCTACGAGCAGTACTTC. Translated, it gives CASSESGQGSYEQYF.

In its sample, this clone was seen once. J is TRBJ1-2 and V is TRBV18; possible D gene TRBD1, 6 bases. Trimming left V 3 bases short and J 3 bases short, with 11 bases between. CDR1 KGHSH and CDR2 LQKENI come from the germline V gene. This CDR3 is built from 14 residues. The chain's CDR3 is CASSPSGAHYGYTF. The DNA for the CDR3 is TGTGCCAGCTCACCCTCAGGGGCGCACTATGGCTACACCTTC.

The V call is TRBV6-5, the J call TRBJ1-6; no definite D call. The length of the CDR3 is 13 residues. Germline V lookup: CDR1 MNHEY, CDR2 SVGAGI. Trimming left V 2 bases short and J 9 bases short, with 8 bases between. For the CDR3, the DNA is TGTGCCAGCAGTTACCGTGGGAGTTCACCCCTCCACTTT. Translation: CASSYRGSSPLHF.

The gene calls are TRBV4-2 and TRBJ2-3, with 13 bases identical to TRBD2. In germline, CDR1 is LGHNA, CDR2 YNFKEQ. The CDR3 has 18 residues. V lost 0 bases, J lost 6 bases, and 9 bases stayed unmatched. The CDR3 DNA sequence: TGTGCCAGCAGCCAAGATCCGACTAGCGGGGGGCCGGGGGATACGCAGTATTTT. This sequence encodes CASSQDPTSGGPGDTQYF.

This sequence joins TRBV5-4 and TRBJ2-1, with 8 bases that match TRBD1. V lost 2 bases, J lost 6 bases, and 1 base stayed unmatched. CDR3 length equals 13 residues. Per the germline V gene, CDR1 is SGHNT and CDR2 is YYREEE (reference sequence). The CDR3 region is CASSFDRGNEQFF. In DNA form, the CDR3 reads TGTGCCAGCAGCTTCGACAGGGGCAATGAGCAGTTCTTC.

The chain recombines TRBV19 with TRBJ1-2; D remains unclear. The CDR3 covers 13 residues. Germline loops: CDR1 LNHDA, CDR2 SQIVND (reference sequence). V shed 4 bases and J shed 8 bases, with 14 bases lying between them. CDR3 nucleotides: TGTGCCAGTAGTAGCAGGCGTAGTGACGGCTACACCTTC. Translated, it gives CASSSRRSDGYTF.

The chain uses TRBV19 and TRBJ1-1; D is undetermined. CDR3 length equals 12 residues. V shed 5 bases and J shed 1 base, with 5 bases lying between them. CDR1 and CDR2 (germline): LNHDA, SQIVND (reference sequence). The CDR3, as DNA: TGTGCCAGTAGTTACACGAACACTGAAGCTTTCTTT. This translates into CASSYTNTEAFF. The complete variable domain, with remaining parts taken from reference TRBV19 and TRBJ1-1, reads DGGITQSPKYLFRKEGQNVTLSCEQNLNHDAMYWYRQDPGQGLRLIYYSQIVNDFQKGDIAEGYSVSREKKESFPLTVTSAQKNPTAFYLCASSYTNTEAFFGQGTRLTVV.

This clone was counted between two and nine times. The CDR3 here is CASSVKGASTGELFF. CDR3 nucleotides: TGTGCCAGCAGCGTAAAGGGGGCCAGTACCGGGGAGCTGTTTTTT. The chain carries TRBV9 and TRBJ2-2; 7 bases fit TRBD1. Germline assignment: CDR1 SGDLS and CDR2 YYNGEE. This CDR3 region has 15 residues. V shed 1 base and J 5 bases; nucleotides not matched to a gene: 5.

The CDR3 loop reads CASSGGMNTEAFF. The CDR3 DNA reads TGTGCCAGCAGTGGGGGGATGAACACTGAAGCTTTCTTT. The rearrangement links TRBV9 to TRBJ1-1; tentative D call: TRBD1 (5 bases). This CDR3 is built from 13 residues. Germline V lookup: CDR1 SGDLS, CDR2 YYNGEE. With 5 bases removed from V and 0 bases from J, the gap between germline ends came to 8 bases. Together with reference TRBV9 and TRBJ1-1, the CDR3 gives the full variable domain: DSGVTQTPKHLITATGQRVTLRCSPRSGDLSVYWYQQSLDQGLQFLIQYYNGEERAKGNILERFSAQQFPDLHSELNLSSLELGDSALYFCASSGGMNTEAFFGQGTRLTVV.

The CDR3 DNA follows: TGTGCCAGCAGCTTACGCAGGGGGCTCCAAGAGACCCAGTACTTC. It encodes CASSLRRGLQETQYF. The chain couples TRBV5-4 to TRBJ2-5, with TRBD1 matching 8 bases. The J segment lost 1 base and the V segment lost 2 bases, leaving 4 bases of the junction unmatched. Germline V CDR1 and CDR2: SGHNT, YYREEE (reference sequence). The CDR3 spans 15 residues.

V gene TRBV19 combines with J gene TRBJ2-1; TRBD2 matches at 7 bases. V trimming: 5 bases; J trimming: 7 bases; junction bases outside the gene matches: 8. The CDR3 spans 14 residues. The germline gives CDR1 LNHDA, CDR2 SQIVND (reference sequence). The CDR3 coding sequence is TGTGCCAGTAGTGACAGCGGGAAAATTAATGAGCAGTTCTTC. Protein product: CASSDSGKINEQFF.

The chain recombines TRBV6-6 with TRBJ2-7; D remains unclear. V gave up 2 bases and J gave up 5 bases, with 4 bases separating them. The CDR3 spans 11 residues. Germline lookup yields CDR1 MNHNY and CDR2 SVGAGI (reference sequence). CDR3 residues: CASSYADEQYF. The CDR3 nucleotides are TGTGCCAGCAGTTACGCGGACGAGCAGTACTTC.

This rearrangement joins TRBV7-2 to TRBJ2-2; no clear D. The length of the CDR3 is 13 residues. Looked up from germline, CDR1 is SGHTA and CDR2 is FQGNSA. The germline V and J ends were trimmed by 5 bases and 4 bases, with 8 bases remaining between them. The CDR3 DNA is TGTGCCAGCAGCCCTGAGATCACCGGGGAGCTGTTTTTT. Encoded protein: CASSPEITGELFF.

V usage is TRBV6-5 and J usage is TRBJ1-1; 8 nucleotides align to TRBD1. The germline gives CDR1 MNHEY, CDR2 SVGAGI. The V segment lost 2 bases and the J segment 4 bases; nucleotides outside the gene matches: 6. The CDR3 consists of 15 residues. In DNA form, the CDR3 reads TGTGCCAGCAGTTACGGCTTAGGACAGGGCACTGAAGCTTTCTTT. Its translation: CASSYGLGQGTEAFF.

In this sample, this clone turned up a few times. J is TRBJ1-3 and V is TRBV30; D perhaps matches TRBD1 (6 bases). V was pared by 2 bases and J by 1 base, with 12 bases between. The germline V gene encodes CDR1 GTSNPN and CDR2 SVGIG (reference sequence). The CDR3 sequence is 15 residues long. The CDR3 reads CAWSSVGASGNTIYF. The CDR3 DNA reads as TGTGCCTGGAGTTCCGTGGGGGCTTCTGGAAACACCATATATTTT.

The CDR3 loop reads CASSEEQIYTF. CDR3 in DNA: TGTGCCAGCAGTGAAGAACAGATCTACACCTTC. This chain links TRBV2 with TRBJ1-2, with no clear D. This CDR3 comprises 11 residues. Trimming removed 1 base at V and 10 bases at J, with 7 bases between. The V gene's germline CDR1 is SNHLY and CDR2 FYNNEI. Full variable domain (outside the CDR3, taken from reference TRBV2 and TRBJ1-2): EPEVTQTPSHQVTQMGQEVILRCVPISNHLYFYWYRQILGQKVEFLVSFYNNEISEKSEIFDDQFSVERPDGSNFTLKIRSTKLEDSAMYFCASSEEQIYTFGSGTRLTVV.

The V call is TRBV7-9, the J call TRBJ2-2, with a tentative D call TRBD2 (6 bases). CDR1 is SEHNR, CDR2 FQNEAQ, per germline (reference sequence). The V gene lost 2 bases and the J gene lost 6 bases, with 16 bases spanning the gap. CDR3 length: 16 residues. CDR3 nucleotides: TGTGCCAGCAGCTTACCGGCTAGCGACCTGTCCGGGGAGCTGTTTTTT. Translated, it gives CASSLPASDLSGELFF.

This chain uses TRBV10-3 with TRBJ2-2; maybe TRBD1 (5 bases). The CDR3 is 13 amino acids. Germline V gene sequence: CDR1 ENHRY, CDR2 SYGVKD. V was trimmed by 7 bases and J by 4 bases, leaving 10 bases between them. The CDR3: CAIKDQGTGELFF. For the CDR3, the DNA is TGTGCCATCAAGGACCAGGGCACCGGGGAGCTGTTTTTT.

Here the CDR3 DNA reads TGTGCCAGCAGCGACACAGGGTGGCGTGAGCAGTACTTC. Amino acids: CASSDTGWREQYF. V and J are TRBV7-9 and TRBJ2-7; tentatively, D is TRBD1 (6 bases). The CDR3 spans 13 residues. The V gene's germline CDR1 is SEHNR and CDR2 FQNEAQ (reference sequence). Between the trimmed V and J ends, which lost 5 bases and 7 bases, there was a span of 15 bases.